Listed below are T cell receptor beta chains from one sample, sequenced in a study of PD-1 blockade in classical Hodgkin lymphoma. Clones were read by immunoSEQ multiplex PCR, and TCRdb kept only the in-frame ones, dropping some. The sample includes around 13,000 clones, 80% of them seen just once. The sequenced sample was peripheral blood mononuclear cells (PBMCs), obtained at baseline. Every receptor here comes from a human donor with classical Hodgkin lymphoma. Both conserved end residues are part of each CDR3. A D gene is named only where the DNA matches it firmly. Some rows mark clone size as missing; the rest say once, few, many or name a class of expanded clone.

TRBJ2-2,TRBV11-2,.,.,TGTGCCAGCAGCGTAACAAACTTTGGCACCGGGGAGCTGTTTTTT,CASSVTNFGTGELFF
TRBJ1-6,TRBV30,.,TRBD1,TGTGCCTCCACCCCCGGGACAGGACACTATAATTCACCCCTCCACTTT,CASTPGTGHYNSPLHF
TRBJ1-6,TRBV15,.,.,TGTGCCACCAGCAGAGGGGGACGGGTTAATTCACCCCTCCACTTT,CATSRGGRVNSPLHF
TRBJ1-1,TRBV7-2,.,.,TGTGCCAGCAGCTCACAACGGGGAGGGATCACTGAAGCTTTCTTT,CASSSQRGGITEAFF
TRBJ1-5,TRBV7-2,.,TRBD1,TGTGCCAGCAGCCCGGGACAGGGGCACCAGCCCCAGCATTTT,CASSPGQGHQPQHF
TRBJ1-2,TRBV18,.,.,TGTGCCAGCTCACCTGTCCAGCCCACTAACTATGGCTACACCTTC,CASSPVQPTNYGYTF
TRBJ1-3,TRBV7-8,.,TRBD1,TGTGCCAGCAGCACGGACAGGGTTCCTGGAAACACCATATATTTT,CASSTDRVPGNTIYF
TRBJ2-1,TRBV30,.,.,TGTGCCTGGAGTGCCTCAGGGAGGGGGCCTAACAATGAGCAGTTCTTC,CAWSASGRGPNNEQFF
TRBJ1-3,TRBV18,.,.,TGTGCCAGCTCACCACAGGGAGCTAGTGGGAGAAACACCATATATTTT,CASSPQGASGRNTIYF
TRBJ2-1,TRBV10-3,once,TRBD2,TGTGCCATCAGTGGCCAGCGGGAGGTGTGGAACAATGAGCAGTTCTTC,CAISGQREVWNNEQFF
TRBJ2-4,TRBV19,.,TRBD1,TGTGCCAGTGGGGACAGTAGAAACATTCAGTACTTC,CASGDSRNIQYF
TRBJ2-5,TRBV11-1,once,.,TGTGCCAGCAGCTTATGGGAACAAGAGACCCAGTACTTC,CASSLWEQETQYF
TRBJ1-1,TRBV28,.,.,TGTGCCAGCAGTCCCTCAGCGGGGGGACCTAACACTGAAGCTTTCTTT,CASSPSAGGPNTEAFF
TRBJ1-1,TRBV5-4,few,.,TGTGCCAGCAGCTTGGCCCAGGGACCCCGATTGAACACTGAAGCTTTCTTT,CASSLAQGPRLNTEAFF
TRBJ1-2,TRBV7-8,.,.,TGTGCCAGCAGCCGGGGACTCTATGGCTACACCTTC,CASSRGLYGYTF
TRBJ2-5,TRBV18,.,.,TGTGCCAGCTCACCACAAGAGATGGCCCAGTACTTC,CASSPQEMAQYF
TRBJ1-4,TRBV7-8,.,TRBD1,TGTGCCAGCAGCTTACGACAGGGTAACGAAAAACTGTTTTTT,CASSLRQGNEKLFF
TRBJ2-1,TRBV2,.,.,TGTGCCAGCAGACAGTTTTCCTACAATGAGCAGTTCTTC,CASRQFSYNEQFF
TRBJ2-1,TRBV25-1,.,TRBD2,TGTGCCAGCAGTGGGGTGGGGACTAGCGGGGGGCTGGGGAATGAGCAGTTCTTC,CASSGVGTSGGLGNEQFF
TRBJ2-4,TRBV28,.,TRBD1,TGTGCCAGCAGTTTAAGACAGGGGGAAAACATTCAGTACTTC,CASSLRQGENIQYF
TRBJ2-1,TRBV4-2,.,.,TGTGCCAGCAGCCAAGGCGGAGAAAGTGTGAATGAGCAGTTCTTC,CASSQGGESVNEQFF
TRBJ1-2,TRBV28,.,TRBD1,TGTGCCAGCAGTCCACAGGGGACACTCCTGGGCTATGGCTACACCTTC,CASSPQGTLLGYGYTF
TRBJ2-5,TRBV12-2,.,.,TGTGCAAGTCGCTTAGGCCCCTTAGGATGCCCATCCCAAGAGACCCAGTACTTC,CASRLGPLGCPSQETQYF
TRBJ1-4,TRBV7-9,.,.,TGTGCCAGCAGCTCGACAGTAAATGAAAAACTGTTTTTT,CASSSTVNEKLFF
TRBJ1-6,TRBV23-1,.,.,TGCGCCAGCAGTCATAACCCATTTAGCCCACCCCTCCACTTT,CASSHNPFSPPLHF
TRBJ2-3,TRBV6-5,.,.,TGTGCCAGCACTCGAGGGGATACGCAGTATTTT,CASTRGDTQYF
TRBJ1-3,TRBV4-3,.,.,TGCGCCAGCAGCCAAGAATTGGTAGCCGGAAACACCATATATTTT,CASSQELVAGNTIYF
TRBJ1-1,TRBV7-6,once,TRBD1,TGTGCCAGCAGCAGGGGGGACAGGGGTGGGAACACTGAAGCTTTCTTT,CASSRGDRGGNTEAFF
TRBJ2-2,TRBV6-6,few,.,TGTGCCAGCAGGATGACCCCCACCGGGGAGCTGTTTTTT,CASRMTPTGELFF
TRBJ1-2,TRBV2,.,.,TGTGCCAGCAGTTTCACAGGGTCGGGTGGCTACACCTTC,CASSFTGSGGYTF